The clone carrying this T cell receptor (beta chain) occurred a few times. RNA, once extracted, was reverse transcribed into cDNA for use as the sequencing template. Sequencing was performed with immunoSEQ multiplex PCR; in TCRdb, only in-frame clones are kept and a portion is missing. Among some 58,000 clones, 35% to 55% were seen once, and the ten largest hold about 20%. The CDR3 runs 11 residues. V shed 3 bases and J shed 2 bases, with 3 bases lying between them. Germline assignment: CDR1 SGDLS and CDR2 YYNGEE. The source of the sample is a study of CD8+ T cells in alopecia areata. Treatment denoted: oral pan-JAK inhibitor, 5-10 mg twice daily.

The J gene is TRBJ2-7, the V gene TRBV9; no reliable D call. Sample: CD8+ T cells sorted from blood, taken at roughly week 36, from a patient treated with tofacitinib. The sequence came from a human donor with alopecia areata. Written as DNA, the CDR3 is TGTGCCAGCAGCGACACCTACGAGCAGTACTTC. It codes for CASSDTYEQYF.